Below, 5 T cell receptor beta chains from the same sample are listed, as sequenced in a study of early T cells in non-severe SARS-CoV-2 infection. TCRdb called the 5' RACE reads again in MiXCR, with one record for every CDR3 protein. Among tens of thousands of distinct CDR3 sequences listed, 9.5% to 15% were seen once. The material sequenced was whole blood, taken at baseline. These receptors all stem from an adult who was a healthcare worker with PCR-confirmed SARS-CoV-2 infection or an uninfected control (not recorded which).

The chain is built from TRBV4-1 and TRBJ2-5; possibly TRBD1 for D (5 bases). This CDR3 region has 17 residues. Looked up from germline, CDR1 is MGHRA and CDR2 is YSYEKL. V dropped 1 base and J dropped 5 bases, with 20 bases sitting between them. CDR3: CASSQGILQGRRETQYF. CDR3 nucleotide sequence: TGCGCCAGCAGCCAAGGCATTCTGCAGGGTCGTCGCGAGACCCAGTACTTC.

The chain carries TRBV28 and TRBJ1-2; a weak D match, TRBD1 (5 bases). Germline V gene lookup returns CDR1 MDHEN and CDR2 SYDVKM. The CDR3 is made up of 13 amino acids. V lost 6 bases and J lost 4, with 12 bases in between. In DNA form, the CDR3 reads TGTGCCAGCAGGCGGACGGGGGGCTATGGCTACACCTTC. Translating it yields CASRRTGGYGYTF.

V and J are TRBV6-6 and TRBJ1-1; the D is unclear. The CDR3 contains 13 residues. Germline CDR1 reads MNHNY; CDR2 reads SVGAGI (reference sequence). V shed 1 base and J shed 3 bases, with 6 bases lying between them. The CDR3 sequence: CASSYFRDTEAFF. CDR3 nucleotides: TGTGCCAGCAGTTACTTCAGAGACACTGAAGCTTTCTTT.

This clonotype was observed a handful of times. V and J are TRBV7-8 and TRBJ2-3; 8 bases map to TRBD1. This CDR3 is built from 17 residues. Per germline, CDR1 SGHVS and CDR2 FQNEAQ. V dropped 1 base and J dropped 3; count of bases not matched to a gene: 9. The CDR3 loop reads CASSLVGQVFGTDTQYF. The CDR3 bases are TGTGCCAGCAGCTTAGTGGGACAGGTTTTTGGTACAGATACGCAGTATTTT. Full variable domain (missing parts from reference TRBV7-8 and TRBJ2-3): GAGVSQSPRYKVAKRGQDVALRCDPISGHVSLFWYQQALGQGPEFLTYFQNEAQLDKSGLPSDRFFAERPEGSVSTLKIQRTQQEDSAVYLCASSLVGQVFGTDTQYFGPGTRLTVL.

This clonotype was counted at least ten times. CDR3 in amino acids: CASSLALPAEQYF. In nucleotides, the CDR3 is TGTGCCAGCAGCTTAGCTCTCCCTGCCGAGCAGTACTTC. This chain uses TRBV7-6 with TRBJ2-7; no clear D. V lost 0 bases to trimming and J lost 6 bases, with 9 bases between them. Germline assignment: CDR1 SGHVS and CDR2 FNYEAQ. The CDR3 has 13 residues.